This TCR beta chain was captured in a study of shared T cell receptors in the human thymus. This clone appeared a few times. Measured with immunoSEQ multiplex PCR; TCRdb has only the in-frame clones, and not every one. This table holds 640,000 or so clones, around 87% found once. CDR3 size: 15 residues. CDR1 LGHNA and CDR2 YSLEER come from the germline V gene. After removal of 1 base from V and 8 bases from J, the junction contained 6 bases not matched to a gene. The sample was also reused in another study, on human thymus T cells. That source reports: Donors were healthy Finnish infants having corrective surgery for congenital heart defects. Thymus was obtained from resections taken during corrective heart surgery. There appeared to be biased usage of V and J genes in thymic and blood repertoires. Thymic repertoires from unrelated individuals overlapped highly, related research reported.

Sequencing input: thymocytes. The source is a boy younger than two with a congenital heart defect. This chain joins TRBV4-3 and TRBJ1-4, with 8 bases lining up with TRBD1. CDR3 amino acids: CASSQADRGGEKLFF. CDR3 DNA sequence: TGCGCCAGCAGCCAAGCCGACAGGGGAGGCGAAAAACTGTTTTTT.